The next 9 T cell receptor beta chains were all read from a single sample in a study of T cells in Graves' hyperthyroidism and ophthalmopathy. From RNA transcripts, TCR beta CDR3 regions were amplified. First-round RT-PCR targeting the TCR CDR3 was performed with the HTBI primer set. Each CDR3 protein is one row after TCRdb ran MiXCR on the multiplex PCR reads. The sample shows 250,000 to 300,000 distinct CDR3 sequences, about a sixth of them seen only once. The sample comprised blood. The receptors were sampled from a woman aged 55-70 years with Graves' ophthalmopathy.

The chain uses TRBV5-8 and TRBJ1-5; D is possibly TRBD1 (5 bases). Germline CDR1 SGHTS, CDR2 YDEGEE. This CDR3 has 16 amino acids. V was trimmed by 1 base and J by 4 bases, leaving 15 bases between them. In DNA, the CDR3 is TGTGCCAGCAGCTTGAGGGGTGAGCGAGCAAATCAGCCCCAGCATTTT. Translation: CASSLRGERANQPQHF.

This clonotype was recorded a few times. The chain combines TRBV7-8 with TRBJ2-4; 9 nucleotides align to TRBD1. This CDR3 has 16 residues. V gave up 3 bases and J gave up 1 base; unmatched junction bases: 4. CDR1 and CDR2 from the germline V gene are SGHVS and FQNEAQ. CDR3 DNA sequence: TGTGCCAGCAGCTTGGACAGGGGAACGGCCAAAAACATTCAGTACTTC. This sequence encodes CASSLDRGTAKNIQYF. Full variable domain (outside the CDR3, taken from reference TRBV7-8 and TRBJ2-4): GAGVSQSPRYKVAKRGQDVALRCDPISGHVSLFWYQQALGQGPEFLTYFQNEAQLDKSGLPSDRFFAERPEGSVSTLKIQRTQQEDSAVYLCASSLDRGTAKNIQYFGAGTRLSVL.

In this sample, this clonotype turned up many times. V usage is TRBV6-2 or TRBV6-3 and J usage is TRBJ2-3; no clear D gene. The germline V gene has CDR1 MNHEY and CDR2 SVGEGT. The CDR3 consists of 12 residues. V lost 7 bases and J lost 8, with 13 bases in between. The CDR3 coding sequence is TGTGCCAGCACTGACCGAGAGAGTACGCAGTATTTT. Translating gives CASTDRESTQYF.

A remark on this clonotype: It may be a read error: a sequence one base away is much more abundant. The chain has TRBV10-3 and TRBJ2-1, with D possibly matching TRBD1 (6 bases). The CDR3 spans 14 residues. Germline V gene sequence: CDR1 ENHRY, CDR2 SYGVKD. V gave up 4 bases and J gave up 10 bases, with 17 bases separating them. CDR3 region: CAISVSQGYYEQFF. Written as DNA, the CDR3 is TGTGCCATCAGTGTGTCGCAGGGGTACTACGAGCAGTTCTTC.

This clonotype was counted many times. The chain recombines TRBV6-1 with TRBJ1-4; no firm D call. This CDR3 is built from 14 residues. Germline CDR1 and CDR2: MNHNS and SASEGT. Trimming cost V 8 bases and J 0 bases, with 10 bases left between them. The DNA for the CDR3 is TGTGCCAGCGGTACCGGGACAACTAATGAAAAACTGTTTTTT. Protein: CASGTGTTNEKLFF.

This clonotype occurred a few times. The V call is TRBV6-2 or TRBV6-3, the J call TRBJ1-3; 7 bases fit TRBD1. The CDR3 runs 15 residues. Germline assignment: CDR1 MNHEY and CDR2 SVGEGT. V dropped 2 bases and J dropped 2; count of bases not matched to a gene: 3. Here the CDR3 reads CASSYVGTAGNTIYF. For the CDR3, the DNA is TGTGCCAGCAGTTACGTCGGGACAGCTGGAAACACCATATATTTT.

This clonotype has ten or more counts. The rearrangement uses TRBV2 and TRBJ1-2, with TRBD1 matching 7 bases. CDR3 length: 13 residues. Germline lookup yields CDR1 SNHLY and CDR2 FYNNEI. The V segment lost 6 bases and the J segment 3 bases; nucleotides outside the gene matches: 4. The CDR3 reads CASREGADYGYTF. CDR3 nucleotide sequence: TGTGCCAGCAGGGAGGGGGCAGACTATGGCTACACCTTC.

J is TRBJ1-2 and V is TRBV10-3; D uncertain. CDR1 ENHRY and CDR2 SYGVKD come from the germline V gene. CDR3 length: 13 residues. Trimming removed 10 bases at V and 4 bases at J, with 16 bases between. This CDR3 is CATRGSEGYGYTF. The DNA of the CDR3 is TGTGCCACCAGAGGGAGTGAGGGCTATGGCTACACCTTC.

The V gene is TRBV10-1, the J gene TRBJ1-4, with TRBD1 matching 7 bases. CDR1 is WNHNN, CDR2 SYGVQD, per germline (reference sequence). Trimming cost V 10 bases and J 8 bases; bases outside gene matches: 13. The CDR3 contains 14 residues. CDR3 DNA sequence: TGCGCCAACCTTGACAGGGACAACGAGGAAAAACTGTTTTTT. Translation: CANLDRDNEEKLFF.